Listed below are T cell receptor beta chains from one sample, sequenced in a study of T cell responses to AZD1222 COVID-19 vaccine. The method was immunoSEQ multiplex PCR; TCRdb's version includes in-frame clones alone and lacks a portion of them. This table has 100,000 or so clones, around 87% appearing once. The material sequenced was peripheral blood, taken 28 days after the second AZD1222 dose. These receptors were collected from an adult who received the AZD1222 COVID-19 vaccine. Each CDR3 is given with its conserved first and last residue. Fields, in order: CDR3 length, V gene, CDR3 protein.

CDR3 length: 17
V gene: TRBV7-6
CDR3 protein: CASSPTPGAGAGEKLFF

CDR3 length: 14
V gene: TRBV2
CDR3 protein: CASSEGGGNNEQFF

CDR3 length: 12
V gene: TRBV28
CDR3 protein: CASSIQGNTIYF

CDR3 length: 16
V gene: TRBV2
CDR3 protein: CASSATPSGSYNEQFF

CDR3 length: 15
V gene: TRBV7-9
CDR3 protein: CASSLPGTRAYEQYF

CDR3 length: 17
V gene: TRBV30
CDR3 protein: CAWSVPGAPYRTDTQYF

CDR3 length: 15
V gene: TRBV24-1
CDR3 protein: CATSDPDRGTGELFF

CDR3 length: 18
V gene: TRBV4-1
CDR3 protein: CASSLLLAGTSVTGELFF

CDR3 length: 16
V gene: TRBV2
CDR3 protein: CASSGSGLPINEKLFF

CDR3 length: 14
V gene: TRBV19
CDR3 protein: CASSIVGAGTEAFF

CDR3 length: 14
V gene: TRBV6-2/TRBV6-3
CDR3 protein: CASSKGFVGNEQFF

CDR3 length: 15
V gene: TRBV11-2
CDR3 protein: CASSALAGPFYEQYF

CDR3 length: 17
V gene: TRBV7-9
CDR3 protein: CASSFMTGGRNTGELFF

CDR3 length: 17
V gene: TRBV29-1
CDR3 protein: CSVEAGSPVLSGNTIYF

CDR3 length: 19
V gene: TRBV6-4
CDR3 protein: CASSRLAGGPEFYSGELFF

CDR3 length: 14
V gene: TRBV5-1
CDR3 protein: CASSPGTGFGEQYF

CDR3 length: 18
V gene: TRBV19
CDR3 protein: CASSASDRVLVGDTEAFF

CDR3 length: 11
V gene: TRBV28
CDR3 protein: CASSFLNEQFF

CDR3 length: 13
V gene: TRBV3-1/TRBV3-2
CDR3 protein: CASSPVGINEQFF

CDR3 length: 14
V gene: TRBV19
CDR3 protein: CASSIRGDDSPLHF

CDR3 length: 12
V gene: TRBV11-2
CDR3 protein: CASSPGWGEAFF

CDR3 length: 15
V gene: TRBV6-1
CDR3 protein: CASSELAGSTDTQYF

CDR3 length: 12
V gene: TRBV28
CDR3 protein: CASHRSSYEQYF

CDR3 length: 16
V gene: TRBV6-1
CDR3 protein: CASSEGPGQSTDTQYF

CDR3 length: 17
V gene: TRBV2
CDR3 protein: CASSESSTSRMGDEAFF

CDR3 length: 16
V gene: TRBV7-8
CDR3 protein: CASSLLLAGVTGELFF

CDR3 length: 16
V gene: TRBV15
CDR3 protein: CATSFAGGLRSYEQYF

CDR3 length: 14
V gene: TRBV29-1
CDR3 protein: CSAMKTGVGEKLFF

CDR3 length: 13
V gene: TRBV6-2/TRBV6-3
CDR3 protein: CASSYGGNQPQHF

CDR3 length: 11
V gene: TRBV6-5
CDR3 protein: CASSRDTEQYF

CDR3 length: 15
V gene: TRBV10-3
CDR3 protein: CAISDRGSANEKLFF

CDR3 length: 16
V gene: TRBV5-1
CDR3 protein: CASSPQRGIVADTQYF

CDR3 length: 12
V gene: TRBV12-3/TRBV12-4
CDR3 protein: CASSLRAYGYTF

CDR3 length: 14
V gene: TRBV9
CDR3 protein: CASSVVPGTGELFF

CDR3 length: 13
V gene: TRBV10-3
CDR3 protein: CAISSGTGGLQYF

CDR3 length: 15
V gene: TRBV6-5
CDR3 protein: CASEEGRGASGEQYF

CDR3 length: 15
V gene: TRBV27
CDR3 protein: CASSSAGTTPGELFF